The sequence of this T cell receptor beta chain was determined in a study of blood T cell repertoires in COVID-19. Study-level information: COVID-19 samples from acute and convalescent phases originated in the United States, Italy and Spain. Sources were T cells, B-cell-depleted T cells, or PBMCs; the material itself was cDNA or gDNA.

The V gene's germline CDR1 is GTSNPN and CDR2 SVGIG (reference sequence). This CDR3 has 16 amino acids. V lost 3 bases, J lost 4 bases, and 21 bases lay in between. Original data processing: Counts of nucleated cells, estimated from reference gene primer amplification, were obtained. Here immunoSEQ multiplex PCR was the method, and the copy in TCRdb shows in-frame clones only, minus some. V and J calls and clone size are those listed in that table; D and trimming were worked out from the DNA. The sample holds around 140,000 clones, roughly 79% seen once. Sequencing was performed on peripheral blood. The gene calls are TRBV30 and TRBJ1-1, with D perhaps TRBD1 (5 bases). This clonotype was obtained from a woman aged 55-69 years with acute or convalescent COVID-19. For the CDR3, the DNA is TGTGCCTGGAGCGCAACAACTCCCTCGGGGGTCACTGAAGCTTTCTTT. Protein product: CAWSATTPSGVTEAFF. The full variable domain, with the rest looked up from reference TRBV30 and TRBJ1-1, is SQTIHQWPATLVQPVGSPLSLECTVEGTSNPNLYWYRQAAGRGLQLLFYSVGIGQISSEVPQNLSASRPQDRQFILSSKKLLLSDSGFYLCAWSATTPSGVTEAFFGQGTRLTVV.